These 21 T cell receptor beta chains were sequenced from one sample in a study of OX40 agonist ivuxolimab in advanced cancers. Sequencing was performed with immunoSEQ multiplex PCR; in TCRdb, only in-frame clones are kept and a portion is missing. The profile covers 50,000 to 75,000 clones, with 75% to 90% appearing a single time and 1.9% taken by the ten largest. This material consisted of CD4+ or CD8+ T cells sorted from blood, taken in a trial of the OX40 agonist ivuxolimab. These receptors were collected from an adult with an advanced solid tumor such as melanoma, head and neck, liver or kidney cancer.

V is TRBV28 and J is TRBJ2-7, with 9 bases matching TRBD2. Germline CDR1 and CDR2: MDHEN and SYDVKM. This CDR3 comprises 14 residues. With V trimmed by 7 bases and J by 2 bases, 6 bases remained unmatched. The CDR3 coding sequence is TGTGCCAGCAAAGGATCTAGCGGGACCTACGAGCAGTACTTC. This encodes CASKGSSGTYEQYF.

The chain links TRBV2 to TRBJ2-4, with 7 bases lining up with TRBD2. Per the germline V gene, CDR1 is SNHLY and CDR2 is FYNNEI. The junction had 5 bases not matched to a gene; V was cut back by 9 bases and J by 3 bases. The CDR3 consists of 13 residues. CDR3 bases: TGTGCCAGTGAACGGGGGGTCAAAAACATTCAGTACTTC. This codes for CASERGVKNIQYF.

The chain is built from TRBV27 and TRBJ1-2, with 10 nucleotides matching TRBD1. Germline lookup yields CDR1 MNHEY and CDR2 SMNVEV (reference sequence). This CDR3 spans 16 amino acids. Trimming removed 6 bases from V and 4 bases from J; junction bases left unmatched: 11. The CDR3 region has the DNA TGTGCCAGCAGCCGATGGACAGGGGGGGATGGCTATGGCTACACCTTC. The encoded protein is CASSRWTGGDGYGYTF.

The V call is TRBV6-1, the J call TRBJ2-2; D is unresolved. The ends were cut back, 6 bases at V and 6 bases at J, with 11 bases in the middle. Germline V gene lookup returns CDR1 MNHNS and CDR2 SASEGT. CDR3 size: 13 residues. Written as DNA, the CDR3 is TGTGCCAGCAGATCCACGGAAGCCGGGGAGCTGTTTTTT. Translation: CASRSTEAGELFF.

This sequence joins TRBV2 and TRBJ2-2; 9 nucleotides align to TRBD2. Trimming at V came to 6 bases and at J to 1 base, leaving 3 bases not matched to a gene. CDR3 size: 15 residues. Germline CDR1 reads SNHLY; CDR2 reads FYNNEI. The DNA of the CDR3 is TGTGCCAGCAGGACTAGCGGACTGAACACCGGGGAGCTGTTTTTT. Amino acid sequence: CASRTSGLNTGELFF. The complete variable domain, with remaining parts taken from reference TRBV2 and TRBJ2-2, reads EPEVTQTPSHQVTQMGQEVILRCVPISNHLYFYWYRQILGQKVEFLVSFYNNEISEKSEIFDDQFSVERPDGSNFTLKIRSTKLEDSAMYFCASRTSGLNTGELFFGEGSRLTVL.

This chain connects TRBV10-3 to TRBJ1-5; 8 bases match TRBD1. V shed 3 bases, J shed 5 bases, and the junction held 9 bases outside the gene matches. The germline CDR1 and CDR2 sequences are ENHRY and SYGVKD. The CDR3 is 16 residues long. CDR3 coding DNA: TGTGCCATCAGTGATGGGGGCAGGGGGCAGGATCAGCCCCAGCATTTT. Translating gives CAISDGGRGQDQPQHF.

This clone was observed a single time. This sequence joins TRBV7-2 and TRBJ1-5, with unresolved D. This CDR3 comprises 14 residues. Germline-derived CDR1 and CDR2 are SGHTA and FQGNSA. V dropped 4 bases and J dropped 1 base, with 8 bases sitting between them. CDR3 residues: CASSSAKSNQPQHF. The CDR3 DNA sequence: TGTGCCAGCAGCTCCGCGAAGAGCAATCAGCCCCAGCATTTT. The complete variable domain, with remaining parts taken from reference TRBV7-2 and TRBJ1-5, reads GAGVSQSPSNKVTEKGKDVELRCDPISGHTALYWYRQSLGQGLEFLIYFQGNSAPDKSGLPSDRFSAERTGGSVSTLTIQRTQQEDSAVYLCASSSAKSNQPQHFGDGTRLSIL.

The chain joins TRBV14 to TRBJ2-1; D ambiguous. Per germline, CDR1 SGHDN and CDR2 FVKESK. This CDR3 comprises 19 residues. V lost 4 bases and J lost 3, with 25 bases in between. The CDR3 DNA reads as TGTGCCAGCAGCCCTCGAATACCCGGAACACGTTCATTCTACAATGAGCAGTTCTTC. Its protein product is CASSPRIPGTRSFYNEQFF.

The chain links TRBV29-1 to TRBJ2-3; a possible D gene is TRBD2 (7 bases). Trimming stripped 3 bases from V and 4 bases from J, with 17 bases between. Per germline, CDR1 SQVTM and CDR2 ANQGSEA. The CDR3 is made up of 15 amino acids. CDR3 coding DNA: TGCAGCGTTGAGGGGGGGGCGTTAGGTTCAGATACGCAGTATTTT. Its protein is CSVEGGALGSDTQYF.

The rearrangement links TRBV7-9 to TRBJ1-3; D not certain. The CDR3 loop spans 17 amino acids. V lost 5 bases, J lost 0 bases, and 17 bases lay in between. The germline V gene has CDR1 SEHNR and CDR2 FQNEAQ (reference sequence). The CDR3 loop reads CASSDGPQALSGNTIYF. The CDR3 DNA reads as TGTGCCAGCAGCGATGGACCCCAGGCACTCTCTGGAAACACCATATATTTT.

V and J are TRBV2 and TRBJ1-1; D remains unclear. Trimming shortened V by 7 bases and J by 2 bases, and 11 bases separated the two germline ends. The CDR3 consists of 13 residues. Germline CDR1 and CDR2: SNHLY and FYNNEI. The CDR3 loop is CASNYGPNTEAFF. The CDR3 nucleotides are TGTGCCAGCAACTACGGACCTAACACTGAAGCTTTCTTT.

The chain couples TRBV6-6 to TRBJ2-7; 9 bases are a match to TRBD2. The V gene end was trimmed by 1 base and the J gene end by 5 bases; junction bases not matched to a gene: 6. The germline gives CDR1 MNHNY, CDR2 SVGAGI (reference sequence). The CDR3 contains 15 residues. The CDR3 loop reads CASSYLGTSNHEQYF. CDR3 coding DNA: TGTGCCAGCAGTTACTTGGGGACTAGCAACCACGAGCAGTACTTC.

The chain employs TRBV7-8 and TRBJ2-1; TRBD1 is a possible D gene (7 bases). The length of the CDR3 is 17 residues. Trimming took off 1 base at V and 7 bases at J, with 20 bases between the two ends. The germline V gene encodes CDR1 SGHVS and CDR2 FQNEAQ. CDR3 protein: CASSLGPGRRGENEQFF. The CDR3 bases are TGTGCCAGCAGCTTAGGGCCGGGACGCAGGGGGGAGAATGAGCAGTTCTTC.

A single count supports this clone. The CDR3 is CASSSQSAAETQYF. In DNA, the CDR3 is TGTGCCAGCAGCTCCCAGTCGGCAGCGGAGACCCAGTACTTC. The V and J genes are TRBV7-2 and TRBJ2-5, with D unresolved. V lost 4 bases and J lost 5, with 14 bases in between. CDR3 size: 14 residues. CDR1 is SGHTA and CDR2 is FQGNSA in the germline V gene.

The sample holds one count of this clone. The chain links TRBV5-4 to TRBJ2-1; possible D gene TRBD2, 5 bases. The CDR3 loop spans 15 amino acids. V was clipped by 4 bases and J by 0 bases, with 11 bases between them. Germline assignment: CDR1 SGHNT and CDR2 YYREEE (reference sequence). CDR3 bases: TGTGCCAGCAGCCTACTAGGGAGCTCCTACAATGAGCAGTTCTTC. Its protein product is CASSLLGSSYNEQFF.

V and J are TRBV6-5 and TRBJ1-2, with 9 bases matching TRBD1. V lost 6 bases to trimming and J lost 3 bases; unmatched junction nucleotides: 8. This CDR3 has 15 residues. CDR1 and CDR2 from the germline V gene are MNHEY and SVGAGI. The CDR3 is CASRLTGGKDYGYTF. In DNA, the CDR3 is TGTGCCAGCAGATTAACAGGGGGCAAGGACTATGGCTACACCTTC.

This clone was counted only a few times. As DNA, the CDR3 is TGTGCAAGTCGCTTAGCGATTAGCGGGAATTTCTACAATGAGCAGTTCTTC. Residues: CASRLAISGNFYNEQFF. The chain couples TRBV12-2 to TRBJ2-1; the table calls TRBD2, which could not be checked here. TRBV12-2 is a pseudogene locus. The CDR3 spans 17 residues.

This chain uses TRBV4-1 with TRBJ2-5; possible D gene TRBD2, 5 bases. In germline, CDR1 is MGHRA, CDR2 YSYEKL. CDR3 size: 17 residues. Trimming cost V 3 bases and J 5 bases, with 22 bases left between them. The CDR3: CASSQAAAAGEWETQYF. Here the CDR3 DNA reads TGCGCCAGCAGCCAGGCCGCGGCAGCCGGGGAGTGGGAGACCCAGTACTTC.

The CDR3 loop is CASSEGTVGSGYGYTF. CDR3 in DNA: TGTGCCAGCAGTGAAGGGACGGTGGGTTCCGGATATGGCTACACCTTC. The chain employs TRBV6-4 and TRBJ1-2, with D perhaps matching TRBD1 (5 bases). CDR1 and CDR2 (germline): MRHNA, SNTAGT. The CDR3 spans 16 residues. The germline V and J ends were trimmed by 3 bases and 5 bases, with 19 bases remaining between them.

This chain uses TRBV30 with TRBJ2-3, with 13 bases lining up with TRBD2. V lost 2 bases, J lost 5 bases, and 4 bases stayed unmatched. CDR1 GTSNPN and CDR2 SVGIG come from the germline V gene (reference sequence). The CDR3 contains 15 residues. In DNA form, the CDR3 reads TGTGCCTGGAGTTCAGGACTAGCGGGAGTAGATACGCAGTATTTT. The encoded protein is CAWSSGLAGVDTQYF.

The chain has TRBV11-2 and TRBJ1-1; a possible D gene is TRBD1 (6 bases). Per the germline V gene, CDR1 is SGHAT and CDR2 is FQNNGV. V was trimmed by 1 base and J by 6 bases, leaving 15 bases between them. The CDR3 totals 15 residues. The CDR3 sequence: CASSLATGVQSEAFF. DNA of the CDR3: TGTGCCAGCAGCTTAGCGACAGGAGTCCAATCTGAAGCTTTCTTT.